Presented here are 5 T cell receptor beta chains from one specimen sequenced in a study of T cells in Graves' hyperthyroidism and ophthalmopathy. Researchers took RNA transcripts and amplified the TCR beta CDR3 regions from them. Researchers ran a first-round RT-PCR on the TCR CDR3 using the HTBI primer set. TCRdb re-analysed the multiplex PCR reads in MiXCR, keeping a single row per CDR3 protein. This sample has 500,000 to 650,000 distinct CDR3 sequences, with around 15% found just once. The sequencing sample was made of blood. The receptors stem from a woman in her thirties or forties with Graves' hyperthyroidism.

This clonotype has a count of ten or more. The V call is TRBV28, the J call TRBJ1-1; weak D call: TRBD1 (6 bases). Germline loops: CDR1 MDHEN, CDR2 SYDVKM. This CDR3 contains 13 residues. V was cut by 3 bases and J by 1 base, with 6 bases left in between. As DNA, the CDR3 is TGTGCCAGCAGTTTGGGACAGAACACTGAAGCTTTCTTT. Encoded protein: CASSLGQNTEAFF.

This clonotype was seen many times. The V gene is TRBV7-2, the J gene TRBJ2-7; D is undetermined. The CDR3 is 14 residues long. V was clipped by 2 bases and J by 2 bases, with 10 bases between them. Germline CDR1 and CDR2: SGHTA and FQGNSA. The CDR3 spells CASSLYDGPYEQYF. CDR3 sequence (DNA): TGTGCCAGCAGCTTATATGACGGTCCCTACGAGCAGTACTTC.

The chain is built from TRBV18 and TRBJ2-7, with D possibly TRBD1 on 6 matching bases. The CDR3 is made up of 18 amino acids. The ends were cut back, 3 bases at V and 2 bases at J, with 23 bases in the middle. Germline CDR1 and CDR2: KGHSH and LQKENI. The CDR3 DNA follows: TGTGCCAGCTCACCCCGCTTAAGACAGGTCTCCCCCCCCTACGAGCAGTACTTC. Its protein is CASSPRLRQVSPPYEQYF.

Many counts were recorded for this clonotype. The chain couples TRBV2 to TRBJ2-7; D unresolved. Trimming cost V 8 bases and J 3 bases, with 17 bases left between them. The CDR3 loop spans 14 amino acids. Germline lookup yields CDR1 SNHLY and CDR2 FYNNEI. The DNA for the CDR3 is TGTGCCAGCGAGCCAGTGAGGTATCTCTACGAGCAGTACTTC. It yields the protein CASEPVRYLYEQYF.

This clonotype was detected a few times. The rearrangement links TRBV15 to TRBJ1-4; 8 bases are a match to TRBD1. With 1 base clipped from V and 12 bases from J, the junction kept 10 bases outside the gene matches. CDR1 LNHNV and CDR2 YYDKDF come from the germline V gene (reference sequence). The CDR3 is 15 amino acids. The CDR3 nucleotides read TGTGCCACCAGCAGAGCCGCAACAGGGGGTGGTCAACTGTTTTTT. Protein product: CATSRAATGGGQLFF.